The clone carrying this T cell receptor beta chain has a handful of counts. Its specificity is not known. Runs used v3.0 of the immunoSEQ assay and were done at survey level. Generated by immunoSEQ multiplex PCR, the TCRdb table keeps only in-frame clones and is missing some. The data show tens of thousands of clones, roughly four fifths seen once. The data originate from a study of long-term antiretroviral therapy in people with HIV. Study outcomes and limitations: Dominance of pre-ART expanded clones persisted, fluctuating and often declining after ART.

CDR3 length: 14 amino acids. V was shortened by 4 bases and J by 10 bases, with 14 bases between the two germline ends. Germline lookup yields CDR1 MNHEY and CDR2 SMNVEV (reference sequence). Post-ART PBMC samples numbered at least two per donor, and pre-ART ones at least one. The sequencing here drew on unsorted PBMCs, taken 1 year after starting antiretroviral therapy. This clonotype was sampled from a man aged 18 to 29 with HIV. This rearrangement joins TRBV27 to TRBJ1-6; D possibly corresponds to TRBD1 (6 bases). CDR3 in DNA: TGTGCCAGCAGTTCCGCCGGGGGCGGATCACCCCTCCACTTT. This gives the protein CASSSAGGGSPLHF.